What follows are 24 T cell receptor beta chains derived from one specimen sequenced in a study of beta chain features in type 1 diabetes (dated 2018 in TCRdb). Their antigens are not known. On the study overall, not on this receptor specifically: In all four CD4+ subsets, TCRB CDR3 length was moderately but significantly shorter in type 1 diabetes patients.

The library was generated by the immunoSEQ multiplex PCR assay. The High Capacity cDNA Reverse Transcription Kit was used to reverse transcribe all of the isolated RNA, meaning that expressed TCRB transcripts were what got sequenced. TCRdb re-hosts the immuneACCESS table, in-frame sequences only. Its copies lack some clones; in the studies checked, an unresolved V gene accounts for under half of them, and the cause for the rest is not known. The table for this sample lists 200,000 to 300,000 clones; approximately 10% of them were counted only once. In total, the top ten clones hold approximately 0.015% of the sample. The sample consisted of naive CD4+ T cells from blood. The label giving this sample's cell subset or site can be read as: true naive CD4+ T cells. These receptors were obtained from a man in his thirties or forties with type 1 diabetes.

This chain joins TRBV2 and TRBJ1-3; the D is unclear. This CDR3 spans 13 amino acids. V dropped 8 bases and J dropped 0 bases, with 8 bases sitting between them. From germline, CDR1 is SNHLY and CDR2 FYNNEI. This chain's CDR3 is CASSQHSGNTIYF. As DNA, the CDR3 is TGTGCCAGCTCCCAACACTCTGGAAACACCATATATTTT.

The V call is TRBV4-1, the J call TRBJ2-7; 8 nucleotides match TRBD1. The CDR3 consists of 14 residues. Germline-derived CDR1 and CDR2 are MGHRA and YSYEKL. J was trimmed by 2 bases and V by 2 bases; bases with no gene match: 2. CDR3 DNA: TGCGCCAGCAGCCAACAGACAGGGGCCTACGAGCAGTACTTC. Protein: CASSQQTGAYEQYF.

The V gene is TRBV5-4, the J gene TRBJ2-5; TRBD2 matches at 7 bases. Unmatched junction bases numbered 9, after V lost 4 bases and J lost 3 bases. Germline V gives CDR1 SGHNT, CDR2 YYREEE (reference sequence). The CDR3 loop spans 15 amino acids. The DNA of the CDR3 is TGTGCCAGCAGCACCCTGGGGGGGGGTGAAGAGACCCAGTACTTC. Protein sequence: CASSTLGGGEETQYF.

This clone was seen a few times. The genes are TRBV4-1 and TRBJ2-3; no definite D call. This CDR3 region has 13 residues. Germline V gives CDR1 MGHRA, CDR2 YSYEKL. The V end was cut by 4 bases, the J end by 4 bases, with 9 bases between. This CDR3 is CASSLFRADTQYF. CDR3 nucleotide sequence: TGCGCCAGCAGCCTCTTCCGGGCAGATACGCAGTATTTT.

This clone has more than one count but fewer than ten. In nucleotides, the CDR3 is TGTGCCAGCAGGACGGGACACCTTGGCTACACCTTC. Translated: CASRTGHLGYTF. The chain joins TRBV28 to TRBJ1-2, with a possible D match to TRBD1 (6 bases). This CDR3 spans 12 amino acids. V lost 6 bases and J lost 7, with 12 bases in between. Germline CDR1 is MDHEN and CDR2 is SYDVKM.

This clone was found a few times. The V call is TRBV12-5, the J call TRBJ1-1, with no clear D. This CDR3 comprises 15 residues. Between the trimmed V and J ends, which lost 5 bases and 4 bases, there was a span of 17 bases. Germline CDR1 LGHNT, CDR2 FRNRAP. The CDR3, as DNA: TGTGCTAGTGGTGCCCGAAAGGACGCGGGCACTGAAGCTTTCTTT. Translated, it gives CASGARKDAGTEAFF.

The chain has TRBV5-1 and TRBJ2-3; perhaps TRBD2 as D (6 bases). The CDR3 loop spans 13 amino acids. Germline CDR1 SGHRS, CDR2 YFSETQ. The V gene lost 3 bases and the J gene lost 3 bases, with 8 bases spanning the gap. The CDR3 DNA reads TGCGCCAGCAGCTACGGAGGGACAGATACGCAGTATTTT. Encoded protein: CASSYGGTDTQYF.

The table lists this clone with a few counts. The V gene is TRBV15, the J gene TRBJ1-1; weak D call: TRBD1 (6 bases). Germline V gene sequence: CDR1 LNHNV, CDR2 YYDKDF (reference sequence). This CDR3 is built from 15 residues. V was cut by 5 bases and J by 1 base, with 14 bases left in between. This chain's CDR3 is CATSGPGTKNTEAFF. In nucleotides, the CDR3 is TGTGCCACCAGCGGACCCGGGACAAAGAACACTGAAGCTTTCTTT.

About this clone itself: One junction end disagrees with the germline gene, perhaps due to a read error. The V gene is TRBV6-6, the J gene TRBJ2-7, with no clear D. The CDR3 length is 12 residues. Germline assignment: CDR1 MNHNY and CDR2 SVGAGI (reference sequence). CDR3 region: CASSSSSDEQYF. Here the CDR3 DNA reads TGTGCCAGCAGTTCCTCCTCCGACGAGCAGTACTTC.

This clone was detected a few times. The chain recombines TRBV30 with TRBJ2-3; 8 bases line up with TRBD1. CDR3 length equals 13 residues. Germline V lookup: CDR1 GTSNPN, CDR2 SVGIG (reference sequence). The ends lost 5 bases at V and 2 bases at J; junction bases unmatched: 3. The CDR3 nucleotides read TGTGCCTGGGGACAGGGACTCACAGATACGCAGTATTTT. Its translation is CAWGQGLTDTQYF. Variable domain in full (rest from reference TRBV30 and TRBJ2-3): SQTIHQWPATLVQPVGSPLSLECTVEGTSNPNLYWYRQAAGRGLQLLFYSVGIGQISSEVPQNLSASRPQDRQFILSSKKLLLSDSGFYLCAWGQGLTDTQYFGPGTRLTVL.

The chain couples TRBV5-1 to TRBJ2-3; D gene ambiguous. Trimming cost V 4 bases and J 4 bases, with 22 bases left between them. CDR1 SGHRS and CDR2 YFSETQ come from the germline V gene. CDR3 length: 17 amino acids. The CDR3 sequence: CASSRSTYLKDADTQYF. CDR3 DNA sequence: TGCGCCAGCAGCAGGAGTACTTACCTAAAGGATGCAGATACGCAGTATTTT. Drawing the rest from reference TRBV5-1 and TRBJ2-3, the complete variable domain is KAGVTQTPRYLIKTRGQQVTLSCSPISGHRSVSWYQQTPGQGLQFLFEYFSETQRNKGNFPGRFSGRQFSNSRSEMNVSTLELGDSALYLCASSRSTYLKDADTQYFGPGTRLTVL.

The table lists this clone with a few counts. The V call is TRBV11-2, the J call TRBJ2-3, with 10 bases that match TRBD1. Germline assignment: CDR1 SGHAT and CDR2 FQNNGV. The length of the CDR3 is 15 residues. After removal of 6 bases from V and 4 bases from J, the junction contained 7 bases not matched to a gene. CDR3 sequence: CASSRQGAVADTQYF. In DNA form, the CDR3 reads TGTGCCAGCAGTCGACAGGGGGCTGTCGCAGATACGCAGTATTTT.

This clone was counted only a few times. The chain recombines TRBV5-6 with TRBJ2-7, with unresolved D. Trimming removed 0 bases at V and 7 bases at J, with 5 bases between. The CDR3 is made up of 11 amino acids. Germline V gene sequence: CDR1 SGHDT, CDR2 YYEEEE. The CDR3 nucleotides are TGTGCCAGCAGCTTGGAACTGGAGCAGTACTTC. Protein product: CASSLELEQYF.

V is TRBV6-4 and J is TRBJ1-1; D possibly corresponds to TRBD1 (6 bases). Trimming left V 6 bases short and J 0 bases short, with 14 bases between. The CDR3 is 15 residues long. Germline CDR1 and CDR2: MRHNA and SNTAGT. The CDR3 DNA reads TGTGCCAGCAGACAAGCCGGGACACTGAACACTGAAGCTTTCTTT. Its protein is CASRQAGTLNTEAFF.

The chain combines TRBV4-3 with TRBJ1-2; a possible D gene is TRBD1 (6 bases). Germline-derived CDR1 and CDR2 are LGHNA and YSLEER. The CDR3 consists of 16 residues. V gave up 3 bases and J gave up 4 bases, with 18 bases separating them. DNA for the CDR3: TGCGCCAGCAGCCAGGTCACAGGGAGGGTGGCCTATGGCTACACCTTC. This sequence encodes CASSQVTGRVAYGYTF.

This clone has only a few counts. The CDR3 nucleotides are TGTGCCAGCAGTCGCCAGGTGCCAGCCTACGAGCAGTACTTC. Translation: CASSRQVPAYEQYF. The chain recombines TRBV27 with TRBJ2-7; the D is unclear. In germline, CDR1 is MNHEY, CDR2 SMNVEV (reference sequence). Trimming took 5 bases from V and 2 from J, leaving 13 bases between them. This CDR3 has 14 residues.

This clone was detected only a few times. Other DNA sequences in the same sample also yield this CDR3. This CDR3 is CASSLTGTSGNTIYF. The CDR3 DNA is TGTGCCAGCAGCTTAACAGGGACATCTGGAAACACCATATATTTT. This sequence joins TRBV7-2 and TRBJ1-3, with D perhaps matching TRBD1 (6 bases). The CDR3 runs to 15 residues. V was trimmed by 2 bases and J by 1 base, leaving 9 bases between them. Germline V CDR1 and CDR2: SGHTA, FQGNSA.

The CDR3, as DNA: TGTGCCAGCTCACCAACCGGTTACCCTCGTGCAACTAATGAAAAACTGTTTTTT. Translated, it gives CASSPTGYPRATNEKLFF. This chain connects TRBV18 to TRBJ1-4; D uncertain. Deletions cut 2 bases from V and 0 bases from J, with 16 bases between. The CDR3 totals 18 residues. Germline V lookup: CDR1 KGHSH, CDR2 LQKENI.

This chain links TRBV5-6 with TRBJ1-6; D call uncertain. Trimming stripped 7 bases from V and 1 base from J, with 9 bases between. Germline assignment: CDR1 SGHDT and CDR2 YYEEEE. The CDR3 extends over 14 amino acids. DNA of the CDR3: TGTGCCAGCGAGGCGGGATCCTATAATTCACCCCTCCACTTT. Its translation: CASEAGSYNSPLHF.

The rearrangement uses TRBV19 and TRBJ2-1; a possible D gene is TRBD1 (6 bases). Germline CDR1 and CDR2: LNHDA and SQIVND (reference sequence). The CDR3 is 14 amino acids. V dropped 7 bases and J dropped 5 bases, with 15 bases sitting between them. CDR3 sequence (DNA): TGTGCCAGTATGTCTTGGACAGAAAACAATGAGCAGTTCTTC. Protein sequence: CASMSWTENNEQFF.

This clone has more than one count but fewer than ten. The chain is built from TRBV5-4 and TRBJ2-3, with TRBD2 matching over 9 bases. The germline gives CDR1 SGHNT, CDR2 YYREEE (reference sequence). This CDR3 has 15 amino acids. J was trimmed by 4 bases and V by 0 bases; bases with no gene match: 3. The CDR3 DNA sequence: TGTGCCAGCAGCTTGGGTGGACTAGCGTCAGATACGCAGTATTTT. Translation: CASSLGGLASDTQYF. Combining the CDR3 with reference TRBV5-4 and TRBJ2-3 gives the whole variable domain ETGVTQSPTHLIKTRGQQVTLRCSSQSGHNTVSWYQQALGQGPQFIFQYYREEENGRGNFPPRFSGLQFPNYSSELNVNALELDDSALYLCASSLGGLASDTQYFGPGTRLTVL.

There are a few counts of this clone. The chain employs TRBV5-1 and TRBJ1-2; tentative D call: TRBD1 (5 bases). CDR1 is SGHRS, CDR2 YFSETQ, per germline. CDR3 length equals 13 residues. V was clipped by 4 bases and J by 8 bases, with 15 bases between them. CDR3 nucleotides: TGCGCCAGCAGCCCGGACACTTGGGTAGGCTACACCTTC. Protein sequence: CASSPDTWVGYTF. Full variable domain (rest looked up from reference TRBV5-1 and TRBJ1-2): KAGVTQTPRYLIKTRGQQVTLSCSPISGHRSVSWYQQTPGQGLQFLFEYFSETQRNKGNFPGRFSGRQFSNSRSEMNVSTLELGDSALYLCASSPDTWVGYTFGSGTRLTVV.

This clone appeared a few times. The rearrangement joins TRBV9 to TRBJ2-5; 9 bases line up with TRBD2. With 4 bases clipped from V and 5 bases from J, the junction kept 9 bases outside the gene matches. This CDR3 contains 15 residues. The germline gives CDR1 SGDLS, CDR2 YYNGEE. The CDR3 loop reads CASSPIAGVFETQYF. The CDR3 bases are TGTGCCAGCAGCCCTATAGCGGGGGTATTCGAGACCCAGTACTTC.

The table lists this clone with a few counts. The chain combines TRBV28 with TRBJ1-5; 8 nucleotides line up with TRBD1. This CDR3 has 14 amino acids. Unmatched junction bases numbered 3, after V lost 4 bases and J lost 4 bases. CDR1 MDHEN and CDR2 SYDVKM come from the germline V gene. The CDR3 reads CASSSDRDNQPQHF. CDR3 DNA: TGTGCCAGCAGTTCGGACAGGGATAATCAGCCCCAGCATTTT.